Listed below are T cell receptor beta chains from one sample, sequenced in a study of T-cell memory formation after mild COVID-19. TCRdb itself ran the 5' RACE reads through MiXCR, one entry per CDR3 protein. Of hundreds of thousands of distinct CDR3 sequences in the sample, approximately 15% were seen once. The source material was PBMCs or a T cell subset sorted from them (not recorded which). The receptor set was obtained from a man between 18 and 35 years old who had mild COVID-19 (a few samples of this study predate the infection). Cell type and time point are not known. Each CDR3 is given with its conserved first and last residue. The order of the fields is CDR3 DNA, CDR3 protein, D gene, J gene, V gene, clone size. A D gene is named only where the DNA matches it firmly. Clone size appears in some rows only: once, few, many, or a class for an expanded clone.

DNA: TGCAGTGCCACGCTGCCAACCCAAGAGACCCAGTACTTC
CDR3: CSATLPTQETQYF
D: .
J: TRBJ2-5
V: TRBV20-1
size: .

DNA: TGTGCCAGCAGCTTGACCGGATCTCAGCCCCAGCATTTT
CDR3: CASSLTGSQPQHF
D: .
J: TRBJ1-5
V: TRBV5-5
size: many

DNA: TGTGCCAGCAGTTGGGTTCAGGGGGAGAACAATGAGCAGTTCTTC
CDR3: CASSWVQGENNEQFF
D: TRBD1
J: TRBJ2-1
V: TRBV12-3/TRBV12-4
size: many

DNA: TGTGCCAGCAGCTTAAAACGGGACAGGGGGAGCACAGATACGCAGTATTTT
CDR3: CASSLKRDRGSTDTQYF
D: TRBD1
J: TRBJ2-3
V: TRBV11-2
size: .

DNA: TGCAGTGCTAGTGGTCGGGGGGCTGCCCTCTCCTACGAGCAGTACTTC
CDR3: CSASGRGAALSYEQYF
D: .
J: TRBJ2-7
V: TRBV20-1
size: .

DNA: TGTGCCAGCAGTTTTGGTACCCTCTCCTACGAGCAGTACTTC
CDR3: CASSFGTLSYEQYF
D: .
J: TRBJ2-7
V: TRBV12-3/TRBV12-4
size: .

DNA: TGTGCCAGCAAGGGGATTCATTCACCCCTCCACTTT
CDR3: CASKGIHSPLHF
D: .
J: TRBJ1-6
V: TRBV12-3/TRBV12-4
size: few

DNA: TGTGCCAGCAGCTTTGGCAGGGGGATACCGGATGAGCAGTTCTTC
CDR3: CASSFGRGIPDEQFF
D: TRBD1
J: TRBJ2-1
V: TRBV7-9
size: few

DNA: TGTGCCAGCAGCATTGACACAGATACGCAGTATTTT
CDR3: CASSIDTDTQYF
D: .
J: TRBJ2-3
V: TRBV5-6
size: few

DNA: TGCAGCGAAGCTAGCGGGGGGAGCACAGATACGCAGTATTTT
CDR3: CSEASGGSTDTQYF
D: TRBD2
J: TRBJ2-3
V: TRBV29-1
size: few

DNA: TGCGCCAGCAGCTTGGTCGGGGGTCGGGCTGAAGCTTTCTTT
CDR3: CASSLVGGRAEAFF
D: .
J: TRBJ1-1
V: TRBV5-1
size: few

DNA: TGCAGCGTTGAAGCGACAGGGTTCCGCTACACCTTC
CDR3: CSVEATGFRYTF
D: TRBD1
J: TRBJ1-2
V: TRBV29-1
size: few